The present T cell receptor beta chain was sequenced within a study of neurological immune-mediated disorders. Time point described: longitudinal time-point 1 (baseline). This clonotype was seen at least ten times. TCRdb independently ran MiXCR on the 5' RACE reads; one entry per CDR3 protein. The profile shows some 54,000 distinct CDR3 sequences, roughly a tenth of them singletons. Per the germline V gene, CDR1 is DFQATT and CDR2 is SNEGSKA (reference sequence). This CDR3 region has 14 residues. V gave up 6 bases and J gave up 2 bases; unmatched junction bases: 6. Sequencing used PBMCs. This TCR was recovered from a male donor with HTLV-1-associated myelopathy (HAM/TSP). The chain carries TRBV20-1 and TRBJ1-5, with TRBD1 identical over 8 bases. CDR3 region: CSAPGGNGNQPQHF. CDR3 nucleotides: TGCAGTGCCCCAGGGGGCAACGGCAATCAGCCCCAGCATTTT.